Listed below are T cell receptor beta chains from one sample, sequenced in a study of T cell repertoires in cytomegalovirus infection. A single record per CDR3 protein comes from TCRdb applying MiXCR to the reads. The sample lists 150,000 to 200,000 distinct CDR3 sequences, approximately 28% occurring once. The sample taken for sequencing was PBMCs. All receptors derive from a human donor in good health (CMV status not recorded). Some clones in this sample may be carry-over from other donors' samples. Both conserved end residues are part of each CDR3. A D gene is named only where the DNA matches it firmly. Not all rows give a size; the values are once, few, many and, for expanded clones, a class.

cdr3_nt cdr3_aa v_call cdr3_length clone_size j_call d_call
TGCAGTGCTCCCCGGGACATAAATCAGCCCCAGCATTTT CSAPRDINQPQHF TRBV20-1 13 few TRBJ1-5 .
TGCAGCGTTGAAATAGGGGTCGAGCAGTTCTTC CSVEIGVEQFF TRBV29-1 11 . TRBJ2-1 .
TGTGCCAGCAGCCCGGCCCAGGGGAGCGGGGTCACCGGGGAGCTGTTTTTT CASSPAQGSGVTGELFF TRBV5-5 17 few TRBJ2-2 .
TGTGCCAGCAGTTTCGGCGGGGCCTCCTACAATGAGCAGTTCTTC CASSFGGASYNEQFF TRBV12-3/TRBV12-4 15 few TRBJ2-1 .
TGTGCCAGCAGCATGGGACAGGATTACGAGCAGTACTTC CASSMGQDYEQYF TRBV5-4 13 . TRBJ2-7 TRBD1
TGTGCCAGCAGCGTAGGCCCCGGGGGAGGATCCTACAATGAGCAGTTCTTC CASSVGPGGGSYNEQFF TRBV9 17 once TRBJ2-1 .
TGTGCCAGCAGCGTCTCAGGGGGAAATGAGCAGTTCTTC CASSVSGGNEQFF TRBV7-2 13 once TRBJ2-1 TRBD1
TGTGCCACCAGCCACGTTGTGAATGGCTACACCTTC CATSHVVNGYTF TRBV15 12 few TRBJ1-2 .
TGCAGTGCCTGGGAGAGGACCCACGAGCAGTACTTC CSAWERTHEQYF TRBV20-1 12 . TRBJ2-7 .
TGTGCCAGCAGCCCTATCGGGTATAATGAGCAGTTCTTC CASSPIGYNEQFF TRBV3-1 13 . TRBJ2-1 .
TGTGCCAGCAGTGGCCACAATGAGCAGTTCTTC CASSGHNEQFF TRBV25-1 11 . TRBJ2-1 .
TGTGCCAGCAGCTCCGGACTTCGGACACGGGGGGAGACCCAGTACTTC CASSSGLRTRGETQYF TRBV7-2 16 many TRBJ2-5 .
TGCGTCAGCACTCAAGATGTCTCTAATGAAAAACTGTTTTTT CVSTQDVSNEKLFF TRBV5-1 14 . TRBJ1-4 .
TGTGCCAGCAGCCTGGACAGTGGGGGAGACAATGAGCAGTTCTTC CASSLDSGGDNEQFF TRBV6-4 15 . TRBJ2-1 .
TGTGCCAGCAGCTTAGATATGGTACAGAACACTGAAGCTTTCTTT CASSLDMVQNTEAFF TRBV7-3 15 few TRBJ1-1 .
TGTGCCAGCAGCTACAGGGGACAGGGGACGGAAAAACTGTTTTTT CASSYRGQGTEKLFF TRBV7-8 15 many TRBJ1-4 TRBD1
TGTGCCAGCACCCGAACAGGGATATCCTACAATGAGCAGTTCTTC CASTRTGISYNEQFF TRBV6-2/TRBV6-3 15 . TRBJ2-1 .
TGTGCCAGCAGCTTGGACCGCACCGGGAAGCAGTACTTC CASSLDRTGKQYF TRBV7-3 13 many TRBJ2-7 .
TGTGCCAGCAGCTTACTCTCGCTCCGGGGACGATACACTGAAGCTTTCTTT CASSLLSLRGRYTEAFF TRBV7-2 17 . TRBJ1-1 .
TGTGCCTCCTCCACCCGTGCTAGCACAGATACGCAGTATTTT CASSTRASTDTQYF TRBV7-6 14 . TRBJ2-3 .
TGTGCCAGCAGTAGGACAGGGTTGAGTGAGCAGTACTTC CASSRTGLSEQYF TRBV12-3/TRBV12-4 13 few TRBJ2-7 TRBD1
TGTGCCACCAGTGACTCACAGGGTCCTGGGGCCAACGTCCTGACTTTC CATSDSQGPGANVLTF TRBV24-1 16 . TRBJ2-6 .
TGTGCCAGCAGCGTAGCTCGGGCGGCAGGAGCTGAAGCTTTCTTT CASSVARAAGAEAFF TRBV11-2 15 few TRBJ1-1 .
TGCGCCAGCAGCCGAATAGTCCCCGGGACAGGGAGCACCGGGGAGCTGTTTTTT CASSRIVPGTGSTGELFF TRBV4-3 18 . TRBJ2-2 TRBD1
TGTGCCAGCAGCTTCCAGACAGGGTATGAAGAAAAACTGTTTTTT CASSFQTGYEEKLFF TRBV7-2 15 few TRBJ1-4 TRBD1
TGTGCCAGCGAGCAGGGGTGGGGCGGGACTGAAGCTTTCTTT CASEQGWGGTEAFF TRBV6-5 14 . TRBJ1-1 .
TGTGCCAGTAGTCCCTTAGGAGATCAGCCCCAGCATTTT CASSPLGDQPQHF TRBV19 13 few TRBJ1-5 .
TGTGCCAGCAGTCGAGGGGGGGACTACGAGCAGTACTTC CASSRGGDYEQYF TRBV7-3 13 . TRBJ2-7 .
TGTGCTAGTGGTTTTCTCCTTAACTATGGCTACACCTTC CASGFLLNYGYTF TRBV12-5 13 few TRBJ1-2 .
TGTGCCAGCAGTAGGACAGGGCCGAGGAACTATGGCTACACCTTC CASSRTGPRNYGYTF TRBV2 15 . TRBJ1-2 TRBD1
TGCGCCGGCAGCCAAGATGGAGACAGGGGGTCGAGGGATAACACTGAAGCTTTCTTT CAGSQDGDRGSRDNTEAFF TRBV4-3 19 . TRBJ1-1 TRBD1
TGTGCCAGCAGCCCCGGAATGGACCAAGAGACCCAGTACTTC CASSPGMDQETQYF TRBV11-2 14 . TRBJ2-5 .
TGTGCCAGCAGCCCGGGGGGGGGATACACAGATACGCAGTATTTT CASSPGGGYTDTQYF TRBV6-1 15 . TRBJ2-3 TRBD2
TGTGCCAGCGAGAGCCCCCTCCGGACAGTCTATGGCTACACCTTC CASESPLRTVYGYTF TRBV2 15 few TRBJ1-2 .
TGTGCCAGCAGCGGCCGGGACGGGGAACGGTGGGATGAAGCTTTCTTT CASSGRDGERWDEAFF TRBV7-6 16 few TRBJ1-1 .
TGTGCCAGTAGCCCCGGGACAGGGGGCATCGGGCAGTACTTC CASSPGTGGIGQYF TRBV19 14 . TRBJ2-7 TRBD1
TGTGCCAGCAGCCAGGCCGACCCCGGGGGCTACACCTTC CASSQADPGGYTF TRBV7-2 13 . TRBJ1-2 .
TGTGCCTGGAGTGAGTCTTGGGCCACTGAAGCTTTCTTT CAWSESWATEAFF TRBV30 13 few TRBJ1-1 .
TGTGCCAGCTCACCCTCTCGGACAGGGGACGGCTACACCTTC CASSPSRTGDGYTF TRBV18 14 . TRBJ1-2 TRBD1
TGTGCCAGCAGTCCCCGGGCCATTAAGATGAATGAGCAGTTCTTC CASSPRAIKMNEQFF TRBV6-2/TRBV6-3 15 . TRBJ2-1 .
TGCAGCGTCTTCGGGACAGGGGAGGGTACTGAAGCTTTCTTT CSVFGTGEGTEAFF TRBV29-1 14 . TRBJ1-1 TRBD1
TGTGCCACCAGCAGAGAGGGGAGGGACTCCCACTATAGCAATCAGCCCCAGCATTTT CATSREGRDSHYSNQPQHF TRBV15 19 . TRBJ1-5 .
TGTGCCAGCAGCTCCCGGGACAGGGGACTAGCGGGGGGGCTCAACAATGAGCAGTTCTTC CASSSRDRGLAGGLNNEQFF TRBV7-3 20 . TRBJ2-1 TRBD2
TGTGCCAGCAGTTACTCGACAGTGGGACAGGGTTACGAGCAGTACTTC CASSYSTVGQGYEQYF TRBV6-5 16 . TRBJ2-7 TRBD1
TGTGCCAGCAGCTTGGAGGGGGTAAACTATGGCTACACCTTC CASSLEGVNYGYTF TRBV5-4 14 few TRBJ1-2 .